A single sample gave rise to the 4 T cell receptor beta chains below, sequenced in a study of kidney transplant recipient with SARS-CoV-2 infection. TCRdb called the reads again in MiXCR, with one record for every CDR3 protein. The sample yields roughly 230,000 distinct CDR3 sequences, around 28% seen once. The sequencing here drew on a blood sample, taken at baseline and between days 110 and 120 from a kidney transplant recipient. Every receptor here comes from a male patient aged 25-45 years who had COVID-19 and was a kidney transplant recipient. The T cells may partly be graft donor cells.

This clonotype was observed many times. The rearrangement joins TRBV24-1 to TRBJ1-5; D not resolved. Germline V gene sequence: CDR1 KGHDR, CDR2 SFDVKD. This CDR3 spans 12 amino acids. V was cut by 3 bases and J by 2 bases, with 1 base left in between. The CDR3 DNA follows: TGTGCCACCAGTGATGGCAATCAGCCCCAGCATTTT. Protein sequence: CATSDGNQPQHF.

With regard to this clonotype: This could be a read error, since a much larger clone is one nucleotide away. The chain has TRBV20-1 and TRBJ2-3; D remains unclear. CDR1 and CDR2 (germline): DFQATT, SNEGSKA (reference sequence). The CDR3 spans 13 residues. V was trimmed by 2 bases and J by 5 bases, leaving 11 bases between them. As DNA, the CDR3 is TGCAGTGCTAGACGCCCCCCCCGAGATACGCAGTATTTT. Protein: CSARRPPRDTQYF.

This clonotype was observed at least ten times. The V call is TRBV4-2, the J call TRBJ1-2; D possibly corresponds to TRBD1 (5 bases). Between the trimmed V and J ends, which lost 0 bases and 2 bases, there was a span of 13 bases. CDR1 LGHNA and CDR2 YNFKEQ come from the germline V gene. The CDR3 is made up of 16 amino acids. The CDR3, as DNA: TGTGCCAGCAGCCAAGATCTGTGGGGCCAAAACTATGGCTACACCTTC. Encoded protein: CASSQDLWGQNYGYTF.

This chain connects TRBV27 to TRBJ2-1; 9 nucleotides align to TRBD2. The V gene's germline CDR1 is MNHEY and CDR2 SMNVEV (reference sequence). V was clipped by 4 bases and J by 8 bases; unmatched bases: 18. The CDR3 is made up of 18 amino acids. CDR3: CASSWRAFRRGGLDEQFF. Written as DNA, the CDR3 is TGTGCCAGCAGTTGGAGGGCATTCAGGCGGGGGGGTCTCGATGAGCAGTTCTTC.